This TCR beta chain was captured in a study of CD8 T cells in ankylosing spondylitis. Remarks on this clonotype: What it binds is unknown.

This CDR3 spans 16 amino acids. Between the trimmed V and J ends, which lost 7 bases and 3 bases, there was a span of 19 bases. Study-level findings and limits: There was a TCR beta motif, made of fewer than 10 highly homologous variants, that appeared characteristic of ankylosing spondylitis blood. Prior literature has documented some motif variants in synovial fluid and blood from reactive arthritis.

TCRdb re-called the 5' RACE reads with MiXCR, one entry per CDR3 protein. Of some 85,000 distinct CDR3 sequences in the sample, roughly 8.5% are singletons; the top ten hold over 25%. This chain joins TRBV12-3 or TRBV12-4 and TRBJ1-3, with D perhaps TRBD1 (5 bases). The origin of this receptor is a male donor with ankylosing spondylitis. The sequenced sample was blood, either unsorted or a sorted T cell fraction (not recorded which). DNA for the CDR3: TGTGCCAGCACCCTATCCCGGGGGGGTGGTGGAAACACCATATATTTT. It is translated as CASTLSRGGGGNTIYF.